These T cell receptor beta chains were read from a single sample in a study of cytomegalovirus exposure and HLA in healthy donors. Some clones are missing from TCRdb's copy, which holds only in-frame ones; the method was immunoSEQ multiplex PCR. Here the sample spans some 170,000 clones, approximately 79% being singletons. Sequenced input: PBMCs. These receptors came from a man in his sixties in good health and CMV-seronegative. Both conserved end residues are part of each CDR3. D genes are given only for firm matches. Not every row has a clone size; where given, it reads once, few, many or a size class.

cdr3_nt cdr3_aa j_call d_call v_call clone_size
TGTGCCAGCAGCCCTGGACTTCTCAACAATGAGCAGTTCTTC CASSPGLLNNEQFF TRBJ2-1 . TRBV2 .
TGTGCCAGCAGCTTATGGCAGTATCAGCCCCAGCATTTT CASSLWQYQPQHF TRBJ1-5 . TRBV7-2 .
TGTGCCAGCAGTTACTCAAGAGGGGGCGAGGCTTTCTTT CASSYSRGGEAFF TRBJ1-1 TRBD1 TRBV6-6 once
TGTGCCAGCAGCCGGGACAGGGGGCAGCGGGGCTACACCTTC CASSRDRGQRGYTF TRBJ1-2 TRBD1 TRBV5-4 .
TGTGCCTGGAGTGCACATATAAAGGATACGCAGTATTTT CAWSAHIKDTQYF TRBJ2-3 . TRBV30 .
TGCAGCGCCGGGGGACGATACGAGCAGTACTTC CSAGGRYEQYF TRBJ2-7 . TRBV29-1 few
TGTGCCAGCAGTTACCAGGGAACTAATGAAAAACTGTTTTTT CASSYQGTNEKLFF TRBJ1-4 . TRBV6-5 .
TGCAGCGTTGAGGGGCTAGCGGTCGTGACCCAGTACTTC CSVEGLAVVTQYF TRBJ2-5 TRBD2 TRBV29-1 .
TGCGCCGGCAAGGGGTCACCAGACTATGGCTACACCTTC CAGKGSPDYGYTF TRBJ1-2 . TRBV10-1 .
TGTGCCAGCATCTTACTAACCCAGAGCTCCTACGAGCAGTACTTC CASILLTQSSYEQYF TRBJ2-7 . TRBV21-1 few
TGTGCCAGCTCATTATACAGGAGTAACTATGGCTACACCTTC CASSLYRSNYGYTF TRBJ1-2 . TRBV18 .
TGCGCCAGCAGCCCACTGGGGGGAAAGGCCACCGGGGAGCTGTTTTTT CASSPLGGKATGELFF TRBJ2-2 . TRBV4-3 .
TGTGCCAGTAGTATTGACACATATTACACTGAAGCTTTCTTT CASSIDTYYTEAFF TRBJ1-1 . TRBV19 .
TGCGCCAGCAGCCTACGACAAGGTCCCCACACCGGGGAGCTGTTTTTT CASSLRQGPHTGELFF TRBJ2-2 . TRBV4-3 few
TGCAGCGTTGTACTAGCGGGGGGGCTTGAGCAGTTCTTC CSVVLAGGLEQFF TRBJ2-1 TRBD2 TRBV29-1 .
TGCGCCAGCAGCTCAAGGACAGGGGCTGGAAACACCATATATTTT CASSSRTGAGNTIYF TRBJ1-3 TRBD1 TRBV4-3 .
TGTGCCAGCAGCACCCAACAGGGTACAGGAGGCTACACCTTC CASSTQQGTGGYTF TRBJ1-2 . TRBV9 .
TGTGCCAGCAGTTCCATCGTGGGACAGGACGTTAACTATGGCTACACCTTC CASSSIVGQDVNYGYTF TRBJ1-2 TRBD1 TRBV28 few
TGTGCCAGCAGTTCCGGGACAGCGAACACCGGGGAGCTGTTTTTT CASSSGTANTGELFF TRBJ2-2 TRBD1 TRBV6-5 .
TGTGCCAGCACCCCGGGACACCTCTCCTACGAGCAGTACTTC CASTPGHLSYEQYF TRBJ2-7 . TRBV7-2 .
TGTGCCAGCAGTGACTCTACGGGGGGGCCCGGGGAGCTGTTTTTT CASSDSTGGPGELFF TRBJ2-2 TRBD2 TRBV6-4 many
TGTGCCAGCTCACCCCAGGCCGGGGGCTATGGCTACACCTTC CASSPQAGGYGYTF TRBJ1-2 . TRBV18 .
TGTGCCAGCAGTGAAGGGAGCGGGACAATCAATGAGCAGTTCTTC CASSEGSGTINEQFF TRBJ2-1 . TRBV6-1 .
TGTGCCAGCAGTTTTTTAAGGGACACCTATGAGGAGCAGTACTTC CASSFLRDTYEEQYF TRBJ2-7 . TRBV28 .
TGTGCCAGTCGGAGGGATCTGAACACTGAAGCTTTCTTT CASRRDLNTEAFF TRBJ1-1 . TRBV28 .
TGTGCCAGCAGAACCCAGGCCAACACTGAAGCTTTCTTT CASRTQANTEAFF TRBJ1-1 . TRBV6-5 once
TGTGCCACCAGCAGGACGGACAGGGTCACCTACGAGCAGTACTTC CATSRTDRVTYEQYF TRBJ2-7 TRBD1 TRBV15 few
TGTGCCAGTAGTATCGACAGGGCGCTGAACACCGGGGAGCTGTTTTTT CASSIDRALNTGELFF TRBJ2-2 TRBD1 TRBV19 once
TGTGCCACCAGCAGAGGACAGGGGGCGAACTACGAGCAGTACTTC CATSRGQGANYEQYF TRBJ2-7 TRBD1 TRBV15 .
TGTGCCAGCAGACCCCCTTTGAGCTCCTACGAGCAGTACTTC CASRPPLSSYEQYF TRBJ2-7 . TRBV6-1 .
TGTGCCAGCAGTTTAGCCGGGACAGGGGGCCACGAGCAGTACTTC CASSLAGTGGHEQYF TRBJ2-7 TRBD1 TRBV28 .
TGCGCCAGCAGCCAAGAACGGCTAGCCAGTCGAGATACGCAGTATTTT CASSQERLASRDTQYF TRBJ2-3 . TRBV4-1 .
TGTGCCAGCAGCCTCAGGAGGGACAGACCCTACGAGCAGTACTTC CASSLRRDRPYEQYF TRBJ2-7 . TRBV7-8 .
TGTGCCAGCAGCACCCCACGGGAGACCCAGTACTTC CASSTPRETQYF TRBJ2-5 . TRBV21-1 .
TGCGCCAGCAGAGAAGCGGGGACCTCCAATGACGAGCAGTACTTC CASREAGTSNDEQYF TRBJ2-7 TRBD2 TRBV5-1 .
TGTGCCAGCACCCCCCGGGGCGGGGGTACCTACGAGCAGTACTTC CASTPRGGGTYEQYF TRBJ2-7 TRBD2 TRBV6-5 .
TGCGCCAGCAGGACGGCGGGGGGCCCCTACAATGAGCAGTTCTTC CASRTAGGPYNEQFF TRBJ2-1 TRBD2 TRBV5-1 .
TGTGCCAGCAGCTTGGGACTAGCGGGGGGCGGCACAGATACGCAGTATTTT CASSLGLAGGGTDTQYF TRBJ2-3 TRBD2 TRBV5-8 .
TGTGCCAGCAGTTTCTACGCACAGCCGAACACTGAAGCTTTCTTT CASSFYAQPNTEAFF TRBJ1-1 . TRBV2 .
TGTGCCAGCAGCTCGGGTCCCAATGGAGAGACCCAGTACTTC CASSSGPNGETQYF TRBJ2-5 . TRBV5-6 .
TGCGCCAGCAGCCAGGGGACAGGGGGCAACTATGGCTACACCTTC CASSQGTGGNYGYTF TRBJ1-2 TRBD1 TRBV4-3 .
TGTGCCATCAGTGAGTCTCCTAGCGGGAGGGAGGGAACCTACGAGCAGTACTTC CAISESPSGREGTYEQYF TRBJ2-7 TRBD2 TRBV10-3 once
TGTGCCAGCAGCTTACAGGGGGCGCGCAAAAACATTCAGTACTTC CASSLQGARKNIQYF TRBJ2-4 TRBD1 TRBV5-6 .
TGCGCCAGCAGCGAAGGGGGTCCTGAAGCTTTCTTT CASSEGGPEAFF TRBJ1-1 . TRBV5-1 .
TGTGCCAGTAGTGTGGACACCCATAGCAATCAGCCCCAGCATTTT CASSVDTHSNQPQHF TRBJ1-5 . TRBV19 .
TGTGCCAGCAGTAAGGACAGGGGCTCCTACAATGAGCAGTTCTTC CASSKDRGSYNEQFF TRBJ2-1 TRBD1 TRBV7-2 once
TGTGCCAGCGACCCACGGGGGAACCCAGGGGAGACCCAGTACTTC CASDPRGNPGETQYF TRBJ2-5 . TRBV5-5 .
TGTGCCAGCTCACTACGCAGGGGGCTTGATCAGCCCCAGCATTTT CASSLRRGLDQPQHF TRBJ1-5 TRBD1 TRBV18 .
TGCGCCAGCAGTGAGACCGGACTAGCGGGAACGAACACCGGGGAGCTGTTTTTT CASSETGLAGTNTGELFF TRBJ2-2 TRBD2 TRBV10-1 .
TGTGCCTTGGACAGGGGCGGGCCGAACAGTGAGCAGTTCTTC CALDRGGPNSEQFF TRBJ2-1 TRBD1 TRBV30 .
TGTGCCAGCAGCGAGGGACAGGGCTTTGATGAGCAGTACTTC CASSEGQGFDEQYF TRBJ2-7 TRBD1 TRBV9 .
TGTGCCAGCAGCTCCTCCGGGGAGATCGGAAGCAATCAGCCCCAGCATTTT CASSSSGEIGSNQPQHF TRBJ1-5 . TRBV11-2 .
TGTGCCAGCAGTTCAGGGTACAATGAGCAGTTCTTC CASSSGYNEQFF TRBJ2-1 . TRBV2 once
TGCGCCAGCAGCCCCGCCAGCGGGAGGCCATATGAGCAGTTCTTC CASSPASGRPYEQFF TRBJ2-1 TRBD2 TRBV4-1 .
TGTGCCAGCTCACCGTCGGAACAGACTGGAAACACCATATATTTT CASSPSEQTGNTIYF TRBJ1-3 . TRBV18 .
TGTGCCAGCAGTGTAAACAGTCAAGAGACCCAGTACTTC CASSVNSQETQYF TRBJ2-5 . TRBV2 .
TGTGCCAGCAGCTTGGGAATCTGGGGCAACACCTACAATGAGCAGTTCTTC CASSLGIWGNTYNEQFF TRBJ2-1 . TRBV5-4 once
TGTGCCATCAGCCGTACTGGGACTAGCGGGGAGAGCTACGAGCAGTACTTC CAISRTGTSGESYEQYF TRBJ2-7 TRBD2 TRBV10-3 .
TGTGCCATACAACGGGGGTTCCACGAGCAGTACTTC CAIQRGFHEQYF TRBJ2-7 . TRBV21-1 .